This T cell receptor (beta chain) derives from a study of OX40 agonist ivuxolimab in advanced cancers. Study-level background: Partial responses were achieved by three patients, one with hepatocellular carcinoma and two with cutaneous melanoma.

Germline CDR1 and CDR2: MNHEY and SVGAGI. With 9 bases clipped from V and 0 bases from J, the junction kept 8 bases outside the gene matches. CDR3 size: 14 residues. Comments on this clone: Its matching antigen is unknown.

Collection of blood occurred at baseline, at cycle 4 day 1, and at cycle 7 day 1. Data came from immunoSEQ multiplex PCR; TCRdb stores just in-frame clones and leaves some out. The sample consists of about 77,000 clones, around 85% of them appearing once. Study results and caveats: Antigen targets of the expanded peripheral T cells went undetermined. Low normalized T-cell clonal expansion was additionally recorded for some nonresponders.

The sequencing here drew on CD4+ or CD8+ T cells sorted from blood, taken in a trial of the OX40 agonist ivuxolimab. The clonotype was recovered from an adult with an advanced solid tumor such as melanoma, head and neck, liver or kidney cancer. The V call is TRBV6-5, the J call TRBJ2-7; 7 bases align to TRBD2. The DNA for the CDR3 is TGTGCCAGTTTTGGGGGAGGGAGCTCCTACGAGCAGTACTTC. This encodes CASFGGGSSYEQYF.